Listed below are T cell receptor beta chains from one sample, sequenced in a study of blood T cell repertoires in COVID-19. Assay: immunoSEQ multiplex PCR; the TCRdb copy retains only in-frame clones and omits some. In the table there are about 43,000 clones, 86% of which are singletons. Specimen: peripheral blood. Source of these receptors: a man aged 55 to 70 with active COVID-19. CDR3s include the opening cysteine and the closing phenylalanine or tryptophan. The D gene is left open where the match is weak. Clone size appears in some rows only: once, few, many, or a class for an expanded clone.

>TRBJ2-7|NA|TRBV3-1/TRBV3-2|NA
TGTGCCAGCAGCCTAAAACAGCCTATGAGGGACTCTTTATACGAGCAGTACTTC
CASSLKQPMRDSLYEQYF
>TRBJ1-2|TRBD1|TRBV7-9|NA
TGTGCCAGCATCAAACCGGGACAGACAACGGTGCCAAACTATGGCTACACCTTC
CASIKPGQTTVPNYGYTF
>TRBJ2-7|TRBD1|TRBV18|NA
TGTGCCAGCTCACCGGGACAGGGCAGGGGATACGAGCAGTACTTC
CASSPGQGRGYEQYF
>TRBJ2-6|NA|TRBV15|NA
TGTGCCACCAGCAGATCCCGACTAGTTGGGGATCCTGGGGCCAACGTCCTGACTTTC
CATSRSRLVGDPGANVLTF
>TRBJ1-1|NA|TRBV2|once
TGTGCCAGCAGTGAATCCCCGGGAGGTGAAGCTTTCTTT
CASSESPGGEAFF
>TRBJ2-1|NA|TRBV9|few
TGTGCCAGCAGCGGACTCCCCGGCAATGAGCAGTTCTTC
CASSGLPGNEQFF
>TRBJ2-7|NA|TRBV10-3|NA
TGTGCCATCAGTGAGTCGGGTGGAAGGGGCAGCCACGAGCAGTACTTC
CAISESGGRGSHEQYF
>TRBJ1-5|TRBD1|TRBV6-6|NA
TGTGCCAGCAGCCCCGGACAGGTCGTCCAGCCCCAGCATTTT
CASSPGQVVQPQHF
>TRBJ2-7|TRBD1|TRBV7-9|NA
TGTGCCAGCAGCCCCGGGACAGGGGCCCTCGAGCAGTACTTC
CASSPGTGALEQYF
>TRBJ2-3|NA|TRBV7-9|NA
TGTGCCAGCAGCCTGACAGTTCCTAGCACAGATACGCAGTATTTT
CASSLTVPSTDTQYF
>TRBJ2-3|TRBD2|TRBV7-9|NA
TGTGCCAGCAGCATGGGATCGGGACTAGCGTTAGATACGCAGTATTTT
CASSMGSGLALDTQYF
>TRBJ1-1|TRBD1|TRBV2|once
TGTGCCAGCAGGGGGACAGGGGAGTCTGAAGCTTTCTTT
CASRGTGESEAFF
>TRBJ2-7|TRBD1|TRBV5-6|NA
TGTGCCAGCAGCCCTGGGACAGGATACTCCTACGAGCAGTACTTC
CASSPGTGYSYEQYF
>TRBJ2-1|TRBD2|TRBV19|NA
TGTGCCAGTAGCGTTACTAGCGGGAGCGCTGAGCAGTTCTTC
CASSVTSGSAEQFF
>TRBJ2-5|TRBD2|TRBV20-1|NA
TGCAGTGCTAGTGGGGGGGACCAAGAGACCCAGTACTTC
CSASGGDQETQYF
>TRBJ2-1|TRBD2|TRBV19|NA
TGTGCCAGTAGTATGGGACTAGCGGGAGATACGTTCTTC
CASSMGLAGDTFF
>TRBJ1-4|TRBD1|TRBV6-2/TRBV6-3|NA
TGTGCCAGCAGCCGGGGACAGGCCACTAATGAAAAACTGTTTTTT
CASSRGQATNEKLFF
>TRBJ2-3|NA|TRBV19|NA
TGTGCCAGTAGTGATCAGGGGACAGATACGCAGTATTTT
CASSDQGTDTQYF
>TRBJ1-2|NA|TRBV10-3|NA
TGTGCCATCACAGAAGCTTATGGGAGCTACTATGGCTACACCTTC
CAITEAYGSYYGYTF
>TRBJ2-7|NA|TRBV10-3|NA
TGTGCCATCAGTGGGTATCCGGGAAGCTACGAGCAGTACTTC
CAISGYPGSYEQYF
>TRBJ2-7|NA|TRBV9|NA
TGTGCCAGCTCCCCGAAGGACAGCTCCTACGAGCAGTACTTC
CASSPKDSSYEQYF
>TRBJ1-5|NA|TRBV5-6|NA
TGTGCCAGCAGCTTGGGGGTGGGCCAGCCCCAGCATTTT
CASSLGVGQPQHF
>TRBJ2-5|NA|TRBV9|NA
TGTGCCAGCAGCGTTGAGGGCGAAGAGACCCAGTACTTC
CASSVEGEETQYF
>TRBJ2-7|TRBD1|TRBV9|NA
TGTGCCAGCAGCGTAGCCGACAGGGGATACTACGAGCAGTACTTC
CASSVADRGYYEQYF
>TRBJ2-3|NA|TRBV18|NA
TGTGCCAGCTCAGCCACGGGACAAGCAATCACAGATACGCAGTATTTT
CASSATGQAITDTQYF
>TRBJ1-5|TRBD1|TRBV29-1|NA
TGCAGCGTTGGACAGGGCCATCAGCCCCAGCATTTT
CSVGQGHQPQHF
>TRBJ2-3|TRBD1|TRBV5-1|NA
TGCGCCAGCAGCTTGGCGGGACAGGGTTTCGCAGATACGCAGTATTTT
CASSLAGQGFADTQYF
>TRBJ1-2|NA|TRBV3-1/TRBV3-2|NA
TGTGCCAGCAGCCAACGGGGTGCCGCCTACTATGGCTACACCTTC
CASSQRGAAYYGYTF
>TRBJ2-3|NA|TRBV5-6|once
TGTGCCAGCAGCTTGGGGCTAGTAAAAGATACGCAGTATTTT
CASSLGLVKDTQYF
>TRBJ2-1|NA|TRBV9|NA
TGTGCCAGTCAGGGATCGAGCTCCTACAATGAGCAGTTCTTC
CASQGSSSYNEQFF
>TRBJ2-1|TRBD2|TRBV6-5|NA
TGTGCCAGCAGTCGCCCTAGCGGAGAGCAGTTCTTC
CASSRPSGEQFF
>TRBJ2-1|NA|TRBV27|once
TGTGCCAGCAGTAAGGGGGTACTAGGCAATGAGCAGTTCTTC
CASSKGVLGNEQFF
>TRBJ2-1|TRBD2|TRBV4-1|NA
TGCGCCAGCAGCCAGCGGGGGTATGAGCAGTTCTTC
CASSQRGYEQFF
>TRBJ1-1|NA|TRBV5-1|NA
TGCGCCAGCAGCTTGGAGGAGGACAGCACTGAAGCTTTCTTT
CASSLEEDSTEAFF